This TCR beta chain is drawn from a study of blood T cell repertoires in COVID-19. At the level of the study: Specimens from acute and convalescent COVID-19 originated in the United States, Italy and Spain. T cells, B-cell-depleted T cells, or PBMCs provided the cDNA or gDNA that served as material.

V lost 1 base, J lost 0 bases, and 1 base stayed unmatched. The CDR3 contains 16 residues. Germline CDR1 reads KGHSH; CDR2 reads LQKENI. Original processing methods: Amplification of reference gene primers provided the estimated nucleated cell counts. Clones were sequenced by immunoSEQ multiplex PCR, and TCRdb holds only the in-frame ones, with some missing. For V, J and clone size, that table is used; D and trimming come from the DNA. The sample contains around 150,000 clones, over 60% of which appear only once. As concerns this clone: Other DNA sequences from this sample encode an identical CDR3 as well.

This chain connects TRBV18 to TRBJ2-3; TRBD1 matches 10 bases. The sample consisted of peripheral blood. The source is a man aged 60-69 years with acute or convalescent COVID-19. The DNA for the CDR3 is TGTGCCAGCTCACCACGGGGACAGGGGAGCACAGATACGCAGTATTTT. Encoded protein: CASSPRGQGSTDTQYF.